The 23 T cell receptor beta chains reported below all come from one sample, sequenced in a study of blood T cell repertoires in COVID-19. Assay: immunoSEQ multiplex PCR; the TCRdb copy retains only in-frame clones and omits some. In the table there are roughly 170,000 clones, about 80% of which are singletons. The sequenced material came from peripheral blood. These receptors were taken from a woman between 70 and 85 years old with acute or convalescent COVID-19.

This chain connects TRBV6-2 or TRBV6-3 to TRBJ1-1, with D tentatively TRBD1 (6 bases). The CDR3 length is 17 residues. Germline V gene lookup returns CDR1 MNHEY and CDR2 SVGEGT. V was cut by 4 bases and J by 0 bases, with 18 bases left in between. CDR3 in amino acids: CASSFRLGQPLNTEAFF. The CDR3 coding sequence is TGTGCCAGCAGTTTCAGACTTGGACAGCCCTTGAACACTGAAGCTTTCTTT.

In this sample, this clone turned up a few times. The chain combines TRBV12-3 or TRBV12-4 with TRBJ2-1; 9 nucleotides align to TRBD1. Unmatched junction bases numbered 5, after V lost 5 bases and J lost 9 bases. The CDR3 loop spans 13 amino acids. CDR3 residues: CASSGQGTGEQFF. In nucleotides, the CDR3 is TGTGCCAGCAGTGGACAGGGGACAGGTGAGCAGTTCTTC.

The chain combines TRBV20-1 with TRBJ2-1; D call uncertain. Trimming stripped 3 bases from V and 2 bases from J, with 8 bases between. Germline assignment: CDR1 DFQATT and CDR2 SNEGSKA (reference sequence). The CDR3 is 13 residues long. CDR3 loop: CSASTLTYNEQFF. CDR3 nucleotide sequence: TGCAGTGCTAGTACATTAACCTACAATGAGCAGTTCTTC.

This chain uses TRBV11-2 with TRBJ1-5; the D gene is possibly TRBD1 (6 bases). V was shortened by 6 bases and J by 0 bases, with 12 bases between the two germline ends. There are 15 residues in the CDR3. Germline-derived CDR1 and CDR2 are SGHAT and FQNNGV. The CDR3 DNA reads as TGTGCCAGCAGGCCTACAGGGAATAGCAATCAGCCCCAGCATTTT. Its protein product is CASRPTGNSNQPQHF. Combining the CDR3 with reference TRBV11-2 and TRBJ1-5 gives the whole variable domain EAGVAQSPRYKIIEKRQSVAFWCNPISGHATLYWYQQILGQGPKLLIQFQNNGVVDDSQLPKDRFSAERLKGVDSTLKIQPAKLEDSAVYLCASRPTGNSNQPQHFGDGTRLSIL.

The V and J genes are TRBV7-3 and TRBJ2-3; 8 bases line up with TRBD2. V shed 5 bases and J 10 bases; nucleotides not matched to a gene: 5. Germline CDR1 reads SGHTA; CDR2 reads FQGTGA. There are 12 residues in the CDR3. In DNA, the CDR3 is TGTGCCAGCAGCCATAGCGGGAACGCGCAGTATTTT. Translation: CASSHSGNAQYF.

The V gene is TRBV3-1 (or the pseudogene TRBV3-2), the J gene TRBJ1-5, with a weak D call TRBD1 (5 bases). This CDR3 has 16 residues. The germline V gene has CDR1 LGHDT and CDR2 YNNKEL (reference sequence). The germline V and J ends were trimmed by 4 bases and 5 bases, with 18 bases remaining between them. This CDR3 reads CASSPQPLGAHQPQHF. DNA of the CDR3: TGTGCCAGCAGCCCCCAACCACTTGGGGCCCATCAGCCCCAGCATTTT.

The chain is built from TRBV15 and TRBJ2-1, with 8 bases matching TRBD2. This CDR3 comprises 16 residues. Germline lookup yields CDR1 LNHNV and CDR2 YYDKDF (reference sequence). Trimming at V came to 4 bases and at J to 6 bases, leaving 11 bases not matched to a gene. The DNA of the CDR3 is TGTGCCACCAGCAACCTAGCAAGGACTAGCAGCAATGAGCAGTTCTTC. Its protein product is CATSNLARTSSNEQFF.

This clone was detected only a few times. The rearrangement links TRBV3-1 (or the pseudogene TRBV3-2) to TRBJ2-7, with 8 bases lining up with TRBD2. CDR3 length: 14 amino acids. The germline gives CDR1 LGHDT, CDR2 YNNKEL (reference sequence). J lost 6 bases, V lost 4 bases, and 8 bases had no gene match. The CDR3 sequence is CASSLVSGTAEQYF. The CDR3 nucleotides are TGTGCCAGCAGCCTAGTTAGCGGGACGGCCGAGCAGTACTTC.

This chain joins TRBV18 and TRBJ1-1; the D gene is possibly TRBD1 (6 bases). Trimming took off 1 base at V and 7 bases at J, with 16 bases between the two ends. Germline CDR1 KGHSH, CDR2 LQKENI. This CDR3 spans 15 amino acids. The CDR3 here is CASSPRQAEMNEAFF. The CDR3 DNA reads as TGTGCCAGCTCACCACGACAGGCTGAGATGAATGAAGCTTTCTTT.

This chain joins TRBV3-1 (or the pseudogene TRBV3-2) and TRBJ2-1; 10 positions agree with TRBD2. The CDR3 is made up of 17 amino acids. The germline gives CDR1 LGHDT, CDR2 YNNKEL (reference sequence). Germline trimming cut 2 bases from V and 4 bases from J; bases unmatched to any gene: 8. The CDR3 is CASSQRYSGRTYNEQFF. The CDR3 coding sequence is TGTGCCAGCAGCCAAAGGTATAGCGGGAGGACGTACAATGAGCAGTTCTTC.

The rearrangement links TRBV11-2 to TRBJ2-7; tentatively, D is TRBD2 (6 bases). The ends were cut back, 1 base at V and 1 base at J, with 11 bases in the middle. The CDR3 sequence is 15 residues long. Germline V gene sequence: CDR1 SGHAT, CDR2 FQNNGV. CDR3 amino acids: CASSLAGDGSYEQYF. The DNA of the CDR3 is TGTGCCAGCAGCTTAGCGGGGGACGGATCCTACGAGCAGTACTTC.

This clone has a single count. The V and J genes are TRBV3-1 (or the pseudogene TRBV3-2) and TRBJ2-3; D perhaps matches TRBD1 (6 bases). V was clipped by 6 bases and J by 7 bases, with 8 bases between them. Germline values: CDR1 LGHDT, CDR2 YNNKEL (reference sequence). The CDR3 runs to 11 residues. Here the CDR3 DNA reads TGTGCCAGCAGTCAGGGGAATACGCAGTATTTT. Translated, it gives CASSQGNTQYF.

The chain uses TRBV5-1 and TRBJ2-5; 8 bases are shared with TRBD1. This CDR3 has 14 residues. Germline V gene sequence: CDR1 SGHRS, CDR2 YFSETQ. After removal of 5 bases from V and 4 bases from J, the junction contained 7 bases not matched to a gene. CDR3 sequence: CASRYQGARETQYF. The DNA of the CDR3 is TGCGCCAGCAGGTATCAGGGGGCGAGAGAGACCCAGTACTTC.

V gene TRBV7-2 combines with J gene TRBJ2-1, with 9 bases identical to TRBD2. V was pared by 0 bases and J by 10 bases, with 4 bases of the junction left unmatched. CDR1 is SGHTA, CDR2 FQGNSA, per germline. The CDR3 covers 14 residues. The CDR3 here is CASSLALAGTEQFF. The CDR3 DNA is TGTGCCAGCAGCTTAGCTCTAGCGGGAACGGAGCAGTTCTTC.

CDR3 amino acids: CASREGSYSGANVLTF. CDR3 coding DNA: TGTGCCAGTAGGGAAGGGAGCTACTCTGGGGCCAACGTCCTGACTTTC. The chain links TRBV19 to TRBJ2-6; a possible D gene is TRBD2 (5 bases). V was clipped by 6 bases and J by 0 bases, with 12 bases between them. In germline, CDR1 is LNHDA, CDR2 SQIVND (reference sequence). The CDR3 totals 16 residues.

This clone turned up a few times. The chain carries TRBV5-1 and TRBJ1-2; the D is unclear. CDR3 size: 14 residues. V was trimmed by 1 base and J by 2 bases, leaving 9 bases between them. CDR1 is SGHRS, CDR2 YFSETQ, per germline. As DNA, the CDR3 is TGCGCCAGCAGCTTGAGAGTGAGCAACTATGGCTACACCTTC. Translating gives CASSLRVSNYGYTF.

About this clone itself: Within the sample, other DNA sequences also encode this same CDR3. The J gene is TRBJ1-1, the V gene TRBV19; D not certain. With 4 bases removed from V and 1 base from J, the gap between germline ends came to 7 bases. This CDR3 is built from 13 residues. Germline V gene data show CDR1 as LNHDA and CDR2 as SQIVND (reference sequence). CDR3 nucleotide sequence: TGTGCCAGTAGTACAACTGAGAACACTGAAGCTTTCTTT. Amino acids: CASSTTENTEAFF.

V usage is TRBV6-6 and J usage is TRBJ2-7, with TRBD1 matching 8 bases. The CDR3 spans 14 residues. Germline V CDR1 and CDR2: MNHNY, SVGAGI (reference sequence). J lost 5 bases, V lost 2 bases, and 5 bases had no gene match. CDR3 loop: CASSYDRGSHEQYF. The CDR3 bases are TGTGCCAGCAGTTACGACAGGGGATCCCACGAGCAGTACTTC.

The V and J genes are TRBV6-1 and TRBJ2-5; TRBD2 agrees at 9 bases. CDR1 and CDR2 (germline): MNHNS, SASEGT. The CDR3 runs to 15 residues. V lost 0 bases to trimming and J lost 4 bases; unmatched junction nucleotides: 3. CDR3 DNA sequence: TGTGCCAGCAGTGAAGCGCGGGGGGGCTCAGAGACCCAGTACTTC. Encoded protein: CASSEARGGSETQYF.

V usage is TRBV2 and J usage is TRBJ1-3, with TRBD1 as a possible D gene (6 bases). The CDR3 totals 14 residues. The V gene lost 6 bases and the J gene lost 0 bases, with 9 bases spanning the gap. Germline CDR1 and CDR2: SNHLY and FYNNEI. The CDR3 DNA sequence: TGTGCCAGCAGCCTACAGGGCTCTGGAAACACCATATATTTT. Translated, it gives CASSLQGSGNTIYF.

This chain links TRBV11-3 with TRBJ2-3; no clear D. This CDR3 is 14 amino acids long. V was trimmed by 1 base and J by 0 bases, leaving 5 bases between them. The germline gives CDR1 SGHNT, CDR2 YENEEA. CDR3 nucleotides: TGTGCCAGCAGCTTAGGTTCAAGCACAGATACGCAGTATTTT. It is translated as CASSLGSSTDTQYF. The variable domain in full, with the rest retrieved from reference TRBV11-3 and TRBJ2-3, is EAGVVQSPRYKIIEKKQPVAFWCNPISGHNTLYWYLQNLGQGPELLIRYENEEAVDDSQLPKDRFSAERLKGVDSTLKIQPAELGDSAVYLCASSLGSSTDTQYFGPGTRLTVL.

This chain uses TRBV27 with TRBJ1-3, with a possible D match to TRBD1 (6 bases). The CDR3 length is 16 residues. Germline V gene sequence: CDR1 MNHEY, CDR2 SMNVEV (reference sequence). Trimming removed 3 bases from V and 0 bases from J, with 12 bases in between. For the CDR3, the DNA is TGTGCCAGCAGTTTGCGGACAGACTACTCTGGAAACACCATATATTTT. As protein: CASSLRTDYSGNTIYF.

V gene TRBV2 combines with J gene TRBJ2-6; the match to TRBD2 covers 9 bases. The V segment lost 8 bases and the J segment 4 bases; nucleotides outside the gene matches: 18. The CDR3 contains 19 residues. The V gene's germline CDR1 is SNHLY and CDR2 FYNNEI. The CDR3 DNA follows: TGTGCCAGCCAAAAGTGGTTAGCGGGAGACCGGGGAGGGGCCAACGTCCTGACTTTC. It translates to CASQKWLAGDRGGANVLTF.